These 6 T cell receptor beta chains were all obtained from the same sample, sequenced in a study of T cell responses to AZD1222 COVID-19 vaccine. Sequencing was performed with immunoSEQ multiplex PCR; in TCRdb, only in-frame clones are kept and a portion is missing. The table records more than 110,000 clones, about 90% of them present only once. The source material was peripheral blood, sampled on day 0 of AZD1222 vaccination. The receptors derive from an adult in good health.

The V and J genes are TRBV9 and TRBJ1-2; D unclear. Germline-derived CDR1 and CDR2 are SGDLS and YYNGEE. The CDR3 has 14 amino acids. Trimming cost V 0 bases and J 6 bases, with 12 bases left between them. Written as DNA, the CDR3 is TGTGCCAGCAGCGTAGTCCCCTTGATTAATGGCTACACCTTC. Translating it yields CASSVVPLINGYTF.

This sequence joins TRBV2 and TRBJ2-1, with 7 positions matching TRBD1. CDR3 length equals 17 residues. Germline CDR1 reads SNHLY; CDR2 reads FYNNEI. Unmatched junction bases numbered 18, after V lost 7 bases and J lost 6 bases. The CDR3 DNA follows: TGTGCCAGCAAAGGGCAACAGGGGAATCCTCAGGGCAATGAGCAGTTCTTC. Protein sequence: CASKGQQGNPQGNEQFF.

The chain employs TRBV14 and TRBJ1-2; D ambiguous. There are 13 residues in the CDR3. V lost 0 bases to trimming and J lost 8 bases, with 10 bases between them. The germline gives CDR1 SGHDN, CDR2 FVKESK. This CDR3 is CASSQEGGVGYTF. CDR3 coding DNA: TGTGCCAGCAGCCAAGAAGGTGGGGTCGGCTACACCTTC.

This clone was counted a single time. The rearrangement links TRBV5-5 to TRBJ2-2; D is undetermined. Germline V lookup: CDR1 SGHKS, CDR2 YYEKEE (reference sequence). V was shortened by 4 bases and J by 5 bases, with 9 bases between the two germline ends. The CDR3 consists of 13 residues. The DNA for the CDR3 is TGTGCCAGCAGCCCGCGATCGACCGGGGAGCTGTTTTTT. This sequence encodes CASSPRSTGELFF. Based on the CDR3 plus reference TRBV5-5 and TRBJ2-2, the full variable domain is DAGVTQSPTHLIKTRGQQVTLRCSPISGHKSVSWYQQVLGQGPQFIFQYYEKEERGRGNFPDRFSARQFPNYSSELNVNALLLGDSALYLCASSPRSTGELFFGEGSRLTVL.

The chain links TRBV7-2 to TRBJ2-7; no firm D call. V lost 4 bases to trimming and J lost 2 bases, with 12 bases between them. The CDR3 is 14 residues long. Germline CDR1 and CDR2: SGHTA and FQGNSA. Written as DNA, the CDR3 is TGTGCCAGCAGCTCGTTGGCGAACCCCTACGAGCAGTACTTC. Its translation: CASSSLANPYEQYF.

The V and J genes are TRBV19 and TRBJ1-1; D perhaps matches TRBD1 (5 bases). The CDR3 loop spans 16 amino acids. CDR1 and CDR2 from the germline V gene are LNHDA and SQIVND (reference sequence). Trimming removed 3 bases at V and 2 bases at J, with 16 bases between. CDR3 sequence (DNA): TGTGCCAGTAGTATCCCCCTCGGGACGGGAAACACTGAAGCTTTCTTT. It yields the protein CASSIPLGTGNTEAFF.